The clone carrying this T cell receptor beta chain was picked up many times. One entry per CDR3 protein results from TCRdb running MiXCR on the 5' RACE reads. The sample lists 77,000 or so distinct CDR3 sequences, about 9% occurring once. This CDR3 has 16 amino acids. J gave up 4 bases and V 2 bases, and 11 bases lay outside the gene matches. From germline, CDR1 is MDHEN and CDR2 SYDVKM. The data were obtained in a study of neurological immune-mediated disorders. The source material was PBMCs. The sequence was obtained from a man between 50 and 59 years old in good health. The rearrangement uses TRBV28 and TRBJ2-7; 7 bases fit TRBD2. The CDR3: CASSLGVAAGKYEQYF. Here the CDR3 DNA reads TGTGCCAGCAGTTTAGGGGTTGCAGCGGGAAAATACGAGCAGTACTTC.